This T cell receptor beta chain was sequenced during a study of CD8 T cells in ankylosing spondylitis. General study results and limits: Certain motif variants had earlier appeared in reactive arthritis synovial fluid and blood. The authors found the disease-linked clones to be CD8+ and relatively rare in peripheral blood. Disease-associated clones were reportedly significantly overrepresented in matched ankylosing spondylitis synovial fluid. It appeared that ankylosing spondylitis blood was characterized by a TCR beta motif of about 8 highly homologous variants.

In regard to this clonotype: Its target is unknown.

The ends were cut back, 1 base at V and 4 bases at J, with 13 bases in the middle. The CDR3 totals 14 residues. Per germline, CDR1 GTSNPN and CDR2 SVGIG (reference sequence). Quantitative barcoded 5'-RACE was used to prepare TCR beta libraries. TCRdb re-called the 5' RACE reads through MiXCR, storing one row per CDR3 protein. Of about 450,000 distinct CDR3 sequences listed, roughly 26% are singletons. The chain recombines TRBV30 with TRBJ1-2; D is unresolved. This sequence originates from a male donor with ankylosing spondylitis. Sample: blood, either unsorted or a sorted T cell fraction (not recorded which). The CDR3 protein is CAWSEDLEGYGYTF. In DNA form, the CDR3 reads TGTGCCTGGAGTGAGGACCTGGAGGGCTATGGCTACACCTTC.